The rows below give T cell receptor beta chains drawn from one sample of a study of T cell responses to AZD1222 COVID-19 vaccine. Some clones are missing from TCRdb's copy, which holds only in-frame ones; the method was immunoSEQ multiplex PCR. Among fewer than 150,000 clones listed, 80% to 90% were seen once. Specimen: peripheral blood, collected 28 days after the second AZD1222 dose. The receptors shown here come from an adult who received the AZD1222 COVID-19 vaccine. CDR3s include the opening cysteine and the closing phenylalanine or tryptophan. Each record gives: CDR3 protein, CDR3 DNA, clone size, V gene, J gene, D gene. D genes are given only for firm matches. Clone sizes are given selectively: once, few, many, or a class where the clone is expanded.

cdr3_aa: CASSPRTGAGGYTF; cdr3_nt: TGCGCCAGCAGCCCGAGGACAGGGGCCGGTGGCTACACCTTC; clone_size: -; v_call: TRBV4-1; j_call: TRBJ1-2; d_call: TRBD1
cdr3_aa: CASSHSMTEGYEQYF; cdr3_nt: TGTGCCAGCAGCCACTCAATGACCGAAGGCTACGAGCAGTACTTC; clone_size: -; v_call: TRBV13; j_call: TRBJ2-7; d_call: -
cdr3_aa: CASSLARSSNQPQHF; cdr3_nt: TGTGCCAGCAGCTTGGCCAGGAGCAGCAATCAGCCCCAGCATTTT; clone_size: -; v_call: TRBV5-8; j_call: TRBJ1-5; d_call: -
cdr3_aa: CASTTGGTEAFF; cdr3_nt: TGTGCCAGCACAACAGGGGGTACTGAAGCTTTCTTT; clone_size: -; v_call: TRBV28; j_call: TRBJ1-1; d_call: TRBD1
cdr3_aa: CASRTDRVHEQYF; cdr3_nt: TGCGCCAGCAGGACGGACAGGGTCCACGAGCAGTACTTC; clone_size: -; v_call: TRBV5-1; j_call: TRBJ2-7; d_call: TRBD1
cdr3_aa: CASSRTSDDEQFF; cdr3_nt: TGTGCCAGCAGCAGGACTAGCGACGATGAGCAGTTCTTC; clone_size: -; v_call: TRBV7-3; j_call: TRBJ2-1; d_call: TRBD2
cdr3_aa: CASSIGGGFSDSPLHF; cdr3_nt: TGTGCCAGTAGTATAGGTGGGGGGTTCTCGGATTCACCCCTCCACTTT; clone_size: few; v_call: TRBV19; j_call: TRBJ1-6; d_call: -
cdr3_aa: CASSFGTTYEQYF; cdr3_nt: TGTGCCAGCAGTTTCGGGACAACCTACGAGCAGTACTTC; clone_size: few; v_call: TRBV12-3/TRBV12-4; j_call: TRBJ2-7; d_call: -
cdr3_aa: CASSLTGDEQYF; cdr3_nt: TGTGCCAGCAGTTTAACCGGGGACGAGCAGTACTTC; clone_size: -; v_call: TRBV27; j_call: TRBJ2-7; d_call: -
cdr3_aa: CASSLPAGVRDTQYF; cdr3_nt: TGTGCCAGCAGCTTACCGGCGGGAGTGAGGGATACGCAGTATTTT; clone_size: -; v_call: TRBV5-6; j_call: TRBJ2-3; d_call: TRBD2
cdr3_aa: CASSMQGARPGDEQFF; cdr3_nt: TGTGCCAGCAGCATGCAGGGGGCGCGCCCTGGAGATGAGCAGTTCTTC; clone_size: -; v_call: TRBV7-3; j_call: TRBJ2-1; d_call: TRBD1
cdr3_aa: CASHYGTGIVKGTGELFF; cdr3_nt: TGTGCCAGCCATTACGGGACAGGAATCGTTAAAGGGACCGGGGAGCTGTTTTTT; clone_size: -; v_call: TRBV11-3; j_call: TRBJ2-2; d_call: TRBD1
cdr3_aa: CASSLFSGGGEQFF; cdr3_nt: TGTGCCAGCAGCTTATTTTCAGGGGGGGGTGAGCAGTTCTTC; clone_size: -; v_call: TRBV11-2; j_call: TRBJ2-1; d_call: -
cdr3_aa: CASRDRGGDQPQHF; cdr3_nt: TGTGCCAGCAGGGACAGGGGGGGGGATCAGCCCCAGCATTTT; clone_size: few; v_call: TRBV6-5; j_call: TRBJ1-5; d_call: TRBD1
cdr3_aa: CASSPWVGPVVTGNTIYF; cdr3_nt: TGTGCCAGCTCACCATGGGTGGGCCCGGTAGTAACTGGAAACACCATATATTTT; clone_size: -; v_call: TRBV18; j_call: TRBJ1-3; d_call: -
cdr3_aa: CASSFQGFNSPLHF; cdr3_nt: TGTGCCAGCAGCTTCCAGGGTTTCAATTCACCCCTCCACTTT; clone_size: few; v_call: TRBV11-3; j_call: TRBJ1-6; d_call: -
cdr3_aa: CASKEGRGSYNSPLHF; cdr3_nt: TGTGCCAGTAAGGAGGGCAGGGGATCCTATAATTCACCCCTCCACTTT; clone_size: -; v_call: TRBV19; j_call: TRBJ1-6; d_call: -
cdr3_aa: CASSSSGPFIYEQYF; cdr3_nt: TGTGCCAGCAGCTCCTCGGGACCCTTCATCTACGAGCAGTACTTC; clone_size: -; v_call: TRBV7-9; j_call: TRBJ2-7; d_call: -
cdr3_aa: CASRSRGQETQYF; cdr3_nt: TGTGCCAGCAGGAGCCGGGGCCAAGAGACCCAGTACTTC; clone_size: -; v_call: TRBV7-8; j_call: TRBJ2-5; d_call: -
cdr3_aa: CASSLVQGRSTEAFF; cdr3_nt: TGTGCCAGCAGCTTAGTTCAGGGCAGGAGCACTGAAGCTTTCTTT; clone_size: few; v_call: TRBV7-9; j_call: TRBJ1-1; d_call: -
cdr3_aa: CASSHLGSQETQYF; cdr3_nt: TGTGCCAGCAGCCATTTAGGATCCCAAGAGACCCAGTACTTC; clone_size: -; v_call: TRBV3-1/TRBV3-2; j_call: TRBJ2-5; d_call: -
cdr3_aa: CASSPVAGGSDEQFF; cdr3_nt: TGTGCCAGCAGCCCTGTAGCGGGGGGATCCGATGAGCAGTTCTTC; clone_size: -; v_call: TRBV6-4; j_call: TRBJ2-1; d_call: TRBD2